This T cell receptor beta chain originates from a study of blood T cell repertoires in COVID-19. At the level of the study: Collection of acute and convalescent COVID-19 samples took place in the United States, Italy and Spain. T cells, B-cell-depleted T cells, or PBMCs provided the cDNA or gDNA that served as material.

In the authors' workflow: By means of reference gene primer amplification, nucleated cell counts were estimated. The protocol was immunoSEQ multiplex PCR, while the TCRdb copy is restricted to in-frame clones and leaves out a portion. The DNA was the basis for D and trimming; V, J and clone size are from that table. Among over 90,000 clones, around 86% were seen once, and the ten largest hold 3%. CDR1 is MNHEY and CDR2 is SMNVEV in the germline V gene (reference sequence). The CDR3 has 17 residues. V lost 6 bases to trimming and J lost 3 bases; unmatched junction nucleotides: 7. The chain has TRBV27 and TRBJ2-3; TRBD2 aligns across 15 bases. Input material: peripheral blood. The sequence was collected from a man aged 50 to 59 with active or convalescent COVID-19. The CDR3 DNA sequence: TGTGCCAGCAGGAGGACTAGCGGGGGGGCAACGACAGATACGCAGTATTTT. Translating gives CASRRTSGGATTDTQYF.